These T cell receptor beta chains were read from a single sample in a study of blood T cell repertoires in COVID-19. Repertoires were generated with immunoSEQ multiplex PCR, while TCRdb's copy carries only in-frame clones and drops some. The sample lists about 160,000 clones, about 86% occurring once. The sample taken for sequencing was peripheral blood. The source of these receptors is a woman older than 75 with acute or convalescent COVID-19. The CDR3 runs from the conserved cysteine through the conserved F or W. The order of the fields is J gene, V gene, clone size, D gene, CDR3 protein, CDR3 DNA. A D gene is named only where the DNA matches it firmly. The size field is filled for only some rows; it gives once, few, many or a size class.

J gene: TRBJ2-2
V gene: TRBV11-2
clone size: .
D gene: TRBD1
CDR3 protein: CASSFGQGLGPGELFF
CDR3 DNA: TGTGCCAGCAGCTTCGGACAGGGTTTGGGTCCCGGGGAGCTGTTTTTT

J gene: TRBJ2-2
V gene: TRBV19
clone size: .
D gene: .
CDR3 protein: CASSPGHLNTGELFF
CDR3 DNA: TGTGCCAGTAGTCCGGGACATTTGAACACCGGGGAGCTGTTTTTT

J gene: TRBJ1-1
V gene: TRBV5-1
clone size: once
D gene: .
CDR3 protein: CASSPSLGNTEAFF
CDR3 DNA: TGCGCCAGCAGTCCCTCCCTCGGGAACACTGAAGCTTTCTTT

J gene: TRBJ2-3
V gene: TRBV15
clone size: few
D gene: .
CDR3 protein: CATSRGSRWTDTQYF
CDR3 DNA: TGTGCCACCAGCAGAGGATCCCGGTGGACAGATACGCAGTATTTT

J gene: TRBJ2-5
V gene: TRBV4-1
clone size: .
D gene: TRBD1
CDR3 protein: CASSQSKGADNQETQYF
CDR3 DNA: TGCGCCAGCAGCCAATCTAAGGGGGCTGATAACCAAGAGACCCAGTACTTC

J gene: TRBJ2-7
V gene: TRBV4-1
clone size: .
D gene: .
CDR3 protein: CASSQDVGQEGYF
CDR3 DNA: TGCGCCAGCAGCCAAGATGTTGGCCAGGAAGGGTACTTC

J gene: TRBJ2-7
V gene: TRBV6-6
clone size: .
D gene: TRBD1
CDR3 protein: CASSSRTGAYEQYF
CDR3 DNA: TGTGCCAGCAGCTCTCGGACAGGGGCCTACGAGCAGTACTTC

J gene: TRBJ1-2
V gene: TRBV4-1
clone size: many
D gene: TRBD1
CDR3 protein: CASSQAQTGAYGYTF
CDR3 DNA: TGCGCCAGCAGCCAAGCTCAGACAGGGGCCTATGGCTACACCTTC

J gene: TRBJ2-1
V gene: TRBV19
clone size: .
D gene: TRBD2
CDR3 protein: CASSSNPGLARNEQFF
CDR3 DNA: TGTGCCAGTAGTTCCAACCCGGGACTAGCGCGCAATGAGCAGTTCTTC

J gene: TRBJ1-4
V gene: TRBV19
clone size: few
D gene: TRBD1
CDR3 protein: CASSPRRGRHPSIEKLFF
CDR3 DNA: TGTGCCAGTAGTCCCCGGAGGGGGCGCCACCCCTCCATTGAAAAACTGTTTTTT

J gene: TRBJ1-1
V gene: TRBV19
clone size: .
D gene: .
CDR3 protein: CASSRRSEAFF
CDR3 DNA: TGTGCCAGTAGTCGGCGGTCTGAAGCTTTCTTT

J gene: TRBJ2-5
V gene: TRBV13
clone size: many
D gene: TRBD2
CDR3 protein: CASSLGWTSGLETQYF
CDR3 DNA: TGTGCCAGCAGCTTAGGATGGACTAGCGGTCTCGAGACCCAGTACTTC

J gene: TRBJ2-5
V gene: TRBV7-2
clone size: .
D gene: TRBD2
CDR3 protein: CASSLALGGGALQETQYF
CDR3 DNA: TGTGCCAGCAGCTTAGCGCTGGGCGGGGGGGCGTTACAAGAGACCCAGTACTTC

J gene: TRBJ1-2
V gene: TRBV11-2
clone size: once
D gene: TRBD1
CDR3 protein: CASSPGTVSGYTF
CDR3 DNA: TGTGCCAGCAGCCCAGGGACAGTATCTGGCTACACCTTC

J gene: TRBJ2-7
V gene: TRBV7-2
clone size: .
D gene: TRBD2
CDR3 protein: CASSSLAHSYEQYF
CDR3 DNA: TGTGCCAGCAGCTCACTAGCGCACTCCTACGAGCAGTACTTC

J gene: TRBJ1-2
V gene: TRBV21-1
clone size: .
D gene: .
CDR3 protein: CASSSRTGDYPLSRCYGYTF
CDR3 DNA: TGTGCCAGCAGCTCTAGGACAGGGGATTATCCGCTCTCAAGATGCTATGGCTACACCTTC

J gene: TRBJ1-1
V gene: TRBV27
clone size: .
D gene: TRBD1
CDR3 protein: CAPLDRDTEAFF
CDR3 DNA: TGTGCCCCCCTCGACAGGGACACTGAAGCTTTCTTT

J gene: TRBJ1-2
V gene: TRBV25-1
clone size: .
D gene: .
CDR3 protein: CASSDLLTGYGYTF
CDR3 DNA: TGTGCCAGCAGTGATCTTCTGACAGGTTATGGCTACACCTTC

J gene: TRBJ2-1
V gene: TRBV12-3/TRBV12-4
clone size: once
D gene: TRBD1
CDR3 protein: CASSQNRGGEQFF
CDR3 DNA: TGTGCCAGCAGTCAGAACAGGGGCGGTGAGCAGTTCTTC

J gene: TRBJ2-7
V gene: TRBV3-1/TRBV3-2
clone size: .
D gene: TRBD2
CDR3 protein: CASSQEGLSYEQYF
CDR3 DNA: TGTGCCAGCAGCCAAGAGGGACTATCCTACGAGCAGTACTTC

J gene: TRBJ1-1
V gene: TRBV28
clone size: .
D gene: .
CDR3 protein: CASSPGTYTEAFF
CDR3 DNA: TGTGCCAGCAGCCCGGGGACTTACACTGAAGCTTTCTTT

J gene: TRBJ2-1
V gene: TRBV6-1
clone size: .
D gene: .
CDR3 protein: CASSESSYNEQFF
CDR3 DNA: TGTGCCAGCAGTGAGAGCTCCTACAATGAGCAGTTCTTC

J gene: TRBJ1-2
V gene: TRBV5-4
clone size: .
D gene: .
CDR3 protein: CASRDAGTTFSGYTF
CDR3 DNA: TGTGCCAGCAGGGATGCCGGGACAACTTTTAGTGGCTACACCTTC

J gene: TRBJ2-5
V gene: TRBV5-1
clone size: .
D gene: TRBD2
CDR3 protein: CATGKGRTSGGETQYF
CDR3 DNA: TGCGCCACCGGAAAGGGCCGGACTAGCGGGGGAGAGACCCAGTACTTC

J gene: TRBJ2-7
V gene: TRBV30
clone size: .
D gene: .
CDR3 protein: CAWSVLYEQYF
CDR3 DNA: TGTGCCTGGAGTGTACTCTACGAGCAGTACTTC

J gene: TRBJ2-3
V gene: TRBV6-5
clone size: .
D gene: .
CDR3 protein: CASTGQFRSTDTQYF
CDR3 DNA: TGTGCCAGCACCGGACAATTCAGAAGCACAGATACGCAGTATTTT

J gene: TRBJ1-2
V gene: TRBV29-1
clone size: .
D gene: .
CDR3 protein: CSVEDLPISGYTF
CDR3 DNA: TGCAGCGTGGAAGACCTACCAATAAGCGGCTACACCTTC

J gene: TRBJ2-3
V gene: TRBV5-5
clone size: once
D gene: .
CDR3 protein: CASSLARAGDTQYF
CDR3 DNA: TGTGCCAGCAGCTTGGCTAGGGCGGGAGATACGCAGTATTTT

J gene: TRBJ2-1
V gene: TRBV19
clone size: few
D gene: .
CDR3 protein: CASSIGQLNNEQFF
CDR3 DNA: TGTGCCAGTAGTATTGGGCAGCTTAACAATGAGCAGTTCTTC

J gene: TRBJ2-1
V gene: TRBV11-1
clone size: .
D gene: .
CDR3 protein: CASSQEVGEQFF
CDR3 DNA: TGTGCCAGCAGCCAGGAGGTGGGTGAGCAGTTCTTC

J gene: TRBJ2-7
V gene: TRBV5-5
clone size: .
D gene: TRBD2
CDR3 protein: CASSSGLAGTQYF
CDR3 DNA: TGTGCCAGCAGCTCCGGACTAGCGGGAACGCAGTACTTC

J gene: TRBJ1-2
V gene: TRBV6-2/TRBV6-3
clone size: .
D gene: .
CDR3 protein: CASSAPSGGNYGYTF
CDR3 DNA: TGTGCCAGCAGTGCCCCTTCTGGGGGCAACTATGGCTACACCTTC

J gene: TRBJ2-1
V gene: TRBV29-1
clone size: few
D gene: .
CDR3 protein: CSVVGDYNEQFF
CDR3 DNA: TGCAGCGTTGTCGGGGACTACAATGAGCAGTTCTTC

J gene: TRBJ1-1
V gene: TRBV9
clone size: .
D gene: .
CDR3 protein: CASSVGGSRNTEAFF
CDR3 DNA: TGTGCCAGCAGCGTGGGAGGTTCGAGGAACACTGAAGCTTTCTTT

J gene: TRBJ1-1
V gene: TRBV19
clone size: .
D gene: TRBD1
CDR3 protein: CASSSGTVTEAFF
CDR3 DNA: TGTGCCAGTAGTAGCGGGACAGTTACTGAAGCTTTCTTT

J gene: TRBJ2-2
V gene: TRBV4-2
clone size: .
D gene: TRBD1
CDR3 protein: CASSQNTRGLTGELFF
CDR3 DNA: TGTGCCAGCAGCCAAAACACCAGGGGGCTCACCGGGGAGCTGTTTTTT

J gene: TRBJ2-2
V gene: TRBV7-6
clone size: .
D gene: TRBD2
CDR3 protein: CASSLAPSGGAGTGELFF
CDR3 DNA: TGTGCCAGCAGCTTAGCGCCTAGCGGGGGGGCCGGCACCGGGGAGCTGTTTTTT

J gene: TRBJ1-2
V gene: TRBV28
clone size: .
D gene: .
CDR3 protein: CASSWARENYGYTF
CDR3 DNA: TGTGCCAGCAGTTGGGCCAGGGAAAACTATGGCTACACCTTC

J gene: TRBJ2-1
V gene: TRBV29-1
clone size: .
D gene: TRBD2
CDR3 protein: CSVGGSGRSREQFF
CDR3 DNA: TGCAGCGTTGGGGGGAGCGGGAGATCGAGGGAGCAGTTCTTC

J gene: TRBJ1-3
V gene: TRBV4-1
clone size: .
D gene: .
CDR3 protein: CASSQDTGSGNTIYF
CDR3 DNA: TGCGCCAGCAGCCAAGACACAGGCTCTGGAAACACCATATATTTT

J gene: TRBJ2-3
V gene: TRBV7-2
clone size: .
D gene: .
CDR3 protein: CASSLIQGLWSTQYF
CDR3 DNA: TGTGCCAGCAGCTTAATCCAGGGGCTTTGGTCTACGCAGTATTTT

J gene: TRBJ1-2
V gene: TRBV9
clone size: .
D gene: .
CDR3 protein: CASSPVGGVGYTF
CDR3 DNA: TGTGCCAGCAGCCCGGTCGGGGGGGTTGGCTACACCTTC